The T cell receptor (beta chain) under discussion was sequenced for a study of cytomegalovirus exposure and HLA in healthy donors. Study results and limitations: In the roughly 120 validation repertoires, a later analysis found that first-cohort TCR clusters tended to co-occur.

V trimming: 6 bases; J trimming: 6 bases; junction bases outside the gene matches: 13. The germline V gene has CDR1 MDHEN and CDR2 SYDVKM. This CDR3 contains 15 residues. Turning to this clone: The antigen is undetermined.

The data were produced by immunoSEQ multiplex PCR, yet TCRdb's version contains in-frame clones alone and is incomplete. Of 260,000 or so clones listed, roughly 91% are singletons. The sequenced material came from PBMCs. This chain joins TRBV28 and TRBJ2-7; 8 bases are shared with TRBD1. The clonotype comes from a woman aged 25 to 39 in good health and CMV-seronegative. CDR3 amino acids: CASRLTGDGPFEQYF. Here the CDR3 DNA reads TGTGCCAGCAGGCTGACAGGGGACGGACCCTTCGAGCAGTACTTC. Looking up the rest from reference TRBV28 and TRBJ2-7 gives the full variable domain: DVKVTQSSRYLVKRTGEKVFLECVQDMDHENMFWYRQDPGLGLRLIYFSYDVKMKEKGDIPEGYSVSREKKERFSLILESASTNQTSMYLCASRLTGDGPFEQYFGPGTRLTVT.